Listed here are 18 T cell receptor beta chains from one sample, sequenced in a study of shared clonotypes between healthy human individuals. Some clones are missing from TCRdb's copy, which holds only in-frame ones; the method was immunoSEQ multiplex PCR. Of around 2.3 million clones listed, approximately 95% were seen once; the top ten hold roughly 0.13%. Material: naive CD4+ T cells sorted from blood. The subset here: CD45RA+ positively selected. All receptors derive from a man between 18 and 29 years old in good health.

This sequence joins TRBV2 and TRBJ1-6; the D is unclear. The germline gives CDR1 SNHLY, CDR2 FYNNEI. The CDR3 contains 15 residues. Trimming cost V 7 bases and J 7 bases, with 17 bases left between them. The CDR3 region has the DNA TGTGCCAGCACACGTCCCGGGATCGGGAATTCACCCCTCCACTTT. Its translation is CASTRPGIGNSPLHF.

The V call is TRBV4-1, the J call TRBJ2-5; D call uncertain. Trimming cost V 1 base and J 5 bases, with 8 bases left between them. The CDR3 covers 13 residues. Germline V gene lookup returns CDR1 MGHRA and CDR2 YSYEKL. Written as DNA, the CDR3 is TGCGCCAGCAGCCAAGCGCGGCCCGAGACCCAGTACTTC. Translating it yields CASSQARPETQYF.

The chain carries TRBV4-1 and TRBJ2-5; 9 nucleotides match TRBD2. This CDR3 is built from 15 residues. Trimming at V came to 2 bases and at J to 5 bases, leaving 6 bases not matched to a gene. Germline values: CDR1 MGHRA, CDR2 YSYEKL. The CDR3 region has the DNA TGCGCCAGCAGCCAAATCGCGGGAGGGATTGAGACCCAGTACTTC. Amino acids: CASSQIAGGIETQYF.

This chain connects TRBV7-9 to TRBJ1-2, with TRBD1 as a possible D gene (5 bases). V was trimmed by 2 bases and J by 8 bases, leaving 12 bases between them. This CDR3 is built from 13 residues. Germline V lookup: CDR1 SEHNR, CDR2 FQNEAQ (reference sequence). The CDR3 here is CASSLWGTEGYTF. DNA for the CDR3: TGTGCCAGCAGCTTATGGGGGACCGAGGGCTACACCTTC. The full variable domain, in which reference TRBV7-9 and TRBJ1-2 provide the parts outside the CDR3, is DTGVSQNPRHKITKRGQNVTFRCDPISEHNRLYWYRQTLGQGPEFLTYFQNEAQLEKSRLLSDRFSAERPKGSFSTLEIQRTEQGDSAMYLCASSLWGTEGYTFGSGTRLTVV.

The genes are TRBV7-2 and TRBJ1-3; tentative D call: TRBD1 (6 bases). Trimming left V 1 base short and J 2 bases short, with 12 bases between. The germline V gene has CDR1 SGHTA and CDR2 FQGNSA. The CDR3 runs 16 residues. The CDR3 DNA follows: TGTGCCAGCAGCTTAGTGGGGGGCAGGACTGGAAACACCATATATTTT. It specifies CASSLVGGRTGNTIYF.

J is TRBJ2-7 and V is TRBV5-1, with D perhaps given as TRBD1 or TRBD2 (5 bases each). Trimming shortened V by 3 bases and J by 9 bases, and 10 bases separated the two germline ends. Germline V gene lookup returns CDR1 SGHRS and CDR2 YFSETQ. CDR3 length: 11 amino acids. CDR3 DNA: TGCGCCAGCAGCTCGGGAACAGGGCAGTACTTC. It codes for CASSSGTGQYF.

The chain is built from TRBV7-9 and TRBJ2-3, with unresolved D. Germline V gene sequence: CDR1 SEHNR, CDR2 FQNEAQ (reference sequence). The CDR3 is 14 amino acids. With 3 bases removed from V and 6 bases from J, the gap between germline ends came to 13 bases. CDR3 loop: CASSFRPVNDTQYF. Here the CDR3 DNA reads TGTGCCAGCAGCTTCCGGCCAGTTAACGATACGCAGTATTTT.

The rearrangement joins TRBV4-2 to TRBJ2-1; D not certain. This CDR3 contains 13 residues. Germline assignment: CDR1 LGHNA and CDR2 YNFKEQ. V gave up 4 bases and J gave up 9 bases, with 13 bases separating them. As DNA, the CDR3 is TGTGCCAGCAGCCCTACAACGGGCGTTGAGCAGTTCTTC. Protein sequence: CASSPTTGVEQFF.

In DNA form, the CDR3 reads TGTGCCAGCAGCCCTGGACAGGGGTACATCTATGGCTACACCTTC. Translating gives CASSPGQGYIYGYTF. V gene TRBV7-2 combines with J gene TRBJ1-2; 9 bases align to TRBD1. Germline loops: CDR1 SGHTA, CDR2 FQGNSA. The junction had 8 bases not matched to a gene; V was cut back by 5 bases and J by 4 bases. This CDR3 spans 15 amino acids.

The chain links TRBV13 to TRBJ1-1, with 8 bases lining up with TRBD1. V lost 5 bases to trimming and J lost 2 bases; unmatched junction nucleotides: 10. CDR3 length: 16 amino acids. Germline assignment: CDR1 PRHDT and CDR2 FYEKMQ (reference sequence). CDR3 in DNA: TGTGCCAGCAGCCGTCCCGGGACAGGTTTAAACACTGAAGCTTTCTTT. This encodes CASSRPGTGLNTEAFF.

The genes are TRBV29-1 and TRBJ1-1, with D perhaps matching TRBD1 (5 bases). V lost 3 bases and J lost 1, with 9 bases in between. This CDR3 contains 13 residues. Germline CDR1 and CDR2: SQVTM and ANQGSEA. The DNA of the CDR3 is TGCAGCGTTGATTCGGGACGGAACACTGAAGCTTTCTTT. As protein: CSVDSGRNTEAFF.

This clone was detected only once. The genes are TRBV14 and TRBJ1-3; maybe TRBD1 (5 bases). This CDR3 is built from 15 residues. Germline CDR1 and CDR2: SGHDN and FVKESK. The V end was cut by 2 bases, the J end by 2 bases, with 10 bases between. The CDR3 sequence: CASSQLGDPGNTIYF. The CDR3 DNA follows: TGTGCCAGCAGCCAACTAGGGGACCCTGGAAACACCATATATTTT.

The chain employs TRBV9 and TRBJ1-2, with TRBD1 matching 8 bases. Germline assignment: CDR1 SGDLS and CDR2 YYNGEE. The length of the CDR3 is 14 residues. J was trimmed by 6 bases and V by 0 bases; bases with no gene match: 4. The CDR3 sequence is CASSVVEQGDGYTF. The CDR3 coding sequence is TGTGCCAGCAGCGTAGTCGAACAGGGGGATGGCTACACCTTC.

The chain has TRBV7-9 and TRBJ1-1, with unresolved D. The CDR3 contains 14 residues. Per germline, CDR1 SEHNR and CDR2 FQNEAQ (reference sequence). With 3 bases removed from V and 5 bases from J, the gap between germline ends came to 13 bases. The DNA for the CDR3 is TGTGCCAGCAGCTTTACAGCTCTTAATACTGAAGCTTTCTTT. It yields the protein CASSFTALNTEAFF.

The V gene is TRBV11-2, the J gene TRBJ2-1; TRBD2 matches 13 bases. CDR3 length equals 17 residues. Germline CDR1 is SGHAT and CDR2 is FQNNGV. Trimming at V came to 1 base and at J to 7 bases, leaving 7 bases not matched to a gene. In DNA form, the CDR3 reads TGTGCCAGCAGCTTAGTCAGACTAGCGGGGGGTAGAAATGAGCAGTTCTTC. It is translated as CASSLVRLAGGRNEQFF.

The chain is built from TRBV2 and TRBJ2-7, with a tentative D call TRBD1 (7 bases). The CDR3 has 13 residues. V shed 8 bases and J shed 1 base, with 12 bases lying between them. Germline V gene lookup returns CDR1 SNHLY and CDR2 FYNNEI. CDR3 bases: TGTGCCAGCGGCGGGACAGATTCCTACGAGCAGTACTTC. Protein: CASGGTDSYEQYF.

Regarding this clone: In the same sample, other DNA sequences code for this CDR3. This sequence joins TRBV11-3 and TRBJ2-3; D gene ambiguous. This CDR3 has 11 amino acids. With 6 bases removed from V and 0 bases from J, the gap between germline ends came to 1 base. Per germline, CDR1 SGHNT and CDR2 YENEEA. The CDR3 sequence is CASSSTDTQYF. For the CDR3, the DNA is TGTGCCAGCAGTAGCACAGATACGCAGTATTTT. The full variable domain, rest sourced from reference TRBV11-3 and TRBJ2-3, is EAGVVQSPRYKIIEKKQPVAFWCNPISGHNTLYWYLQNLGQGPELLIRYENEEAVDDSQLPKDRFSAERLKGVDSTLKIQPAELGDSAVYLCASSSTDTQYFGPGTRLTVL.

The V gene is TRBV7-8, the J gene TRBJ2-7; 12 nucleotides agree with TRBD1. Germline V gene data show CDR1 as SGHVS and CDR2 as FQNEAQ. With 5 bases clipped from V and 3 bases from J, the junction kept 11 bases outside the gene matches. CDR3 length: 17 residues. The DNA for the CDR3 is TGTGCCAGCAGCAAGCCCGGGACAGGGGGCTTAAGCTACGAGCAGTACTTC. Amino acids: CASSKPGTGGLSYEQYF.